This TCR beta chain was identified during a study of neurological immune-mediated disorders. This CDR3 is built from 13 residues. Germline assignment: CDR1 GTSNPN and CDR2 SVGIG (reference sequence). V was shortened by 4 bases and J by 4 bases, with 12 bases between the two germline ends. The cell input for sorted libraries was about 960,000, and those cells were CD4+ or CD8+ T cells. As for the cDNA, it was generated by 5'RACE with 10-nucleotide random UMIs. Every sequencing run generated in excess of 180 million TCR-beta sequences. These sequences covered 15-18 subjects. TCRdb recomputed calls from the 5' RACE reads with MiXCR, one row per CDR3 protein. The sample includes around 15,000 distinct CDR3 sequences, roughly 9% of them seen just once.

The sample comprised CD8+ T cells from blood. The receptor was derived from a man between 50 and 59 years old in good health. The V call is TRBV30, the J call TRBJ2-3; D is uncertain. The CDR3, as DNA: TGTGCCTGGACCAGCCTTGGTCCAGATACGCAGTATTTT. It is translated as CAWTSLGPDTQYF.